This T cell receptor (beta chain) was retrieved from a study of cytomegalovirus exposure and HLA in healthy donors. Use of 60 Vbeta and 13 Jbeta primers characterized the PCR. Assay: immunoSEQ multiplex PCR; the TCRdb copy retains only in-frame clones and omits some. Seen here are 130,000 or so clones, over 65% observed once, and the top ten hold more than 1.5%. The V end was cut by 0 bases, the J end by 5 bases, with 15 bases between. The CDR3 totals 17 residues. Per the germline V gene, CDR1 is SGDLS and CDR2 is YYNGEE. This rearrangement joins TRBV9 to TRBJ1-6, with unresolved D. Sequencing was carried out using PBMCs. The clonotype comes from a man younger than 30 in good health and CMV-seronegative. CDR3 region: CASSVAPRHGNNSPLHF. Written as DNA, the CDR3 is TGTGCCAGCAGCGTAGCCCCTAGGCACGGAAATAATTCACCCCTCCACTTT. Full variable domain (missing parts from reference TRBV9 and TRBJ1-6): DSGVTQTPKHLITATGQRVTLRCSPRSGDLSVYWYQQSLDQGLQFLIQYYNGEERAKGNILERFSAQQFPDLHSELNLSSLELGDSALYFCASSVAPRHGNNSPLHFGNGTRLTVT.